These 9 T cell receptor beta chains were sequenced from one sample in a study of control samples from healthy donors and cancer patients. The assay was immunoSEQ multiplex PCR, and TCRdb's table has in-frame clones only and misses some. The sample has about 82,000 clones; approximately 94% are singletons. Sequencing input: blood. The receptors were sampled from a woman aged 18-29 years in good health.

This chain joins TRBV5-1 and TRBJ2-7; no reliable D call. Looked up from germline, CDR1 is SGHRS and CDR2 is YFSETQ. The CDR3 runs to 14 residues. V dropped 0 bases and J dropped 4 bases, with 11 bases sitting between them. The CDR3 loop is CASSLDMPRYEQYF. The CDR3 DNA reads as TGCGCCAGCAGCTTGGACATGCCAAGATACGAGCAGTACTTC.

The J gene is TRBJ2-7, the V gene TRBV6-5; TRBD1 or TRBD2 may be the D gene (5 bases each). The CDR3 extends over 14 amino acids. The germline V gene has CDR1 MNHEY and CDR2 SVGAGI. The V gene lost 6 bases and the J gene lost 2 bases, with 14 bases spanning the gap. CDR3 DNA sequence: TGTGCCAGCAGCCGAGCTCCGGGACCCTACGAGCAGTACTTC. This encodes CASSRAPGPYEQYF.

This chain joins TRBV25-1 and TRBJ1-1; D not certain. This CDR3 is 13 amino acids long. Trimming left V 1 base short and J 4 bases short, with 7 bases between. CDR1 is MGHDK and CDR2 is SYGVNS in the germline V gene. The CDR3 DNA sequence: TGTGCCAGCAGTGAATTCGGGAGCACTGAAGCTTTCTTT. Its protein is CASSEFGSTEAFF. Variable domain in full (rest from reference TRBV25-1 and TRBJ1-1): EADIYQTPRYLVIGTGKKITLECSQTMGHDKMYWYQQDPGMELHLIHYSYGVNSTEKGDLSSESTVSRIRTEHFPLTLESARPSHTSQYLCASSEFGSTEAFFGQGTRLTVV.

The chain has TRBV6-2 or TRBV6-3 and TRBJ1-1; weak D call: TRBD1 (6 bases). Per the germline V gene, CDR1 is MNHEY and CDR2 is SVGEGT. V dropped 6 bases and J dropped 4 bases, with 12 bases sitting between them. This CDR3 is 13 amino acids long. The CDR3 loop is CASSSRGVTEAFF. CDR3 DNA sequence: TGTGCCAGCAGCAGCAGGGGAGTCACTGAAGCTTTCTTT.

The rearrangement links TRBV29-1 to TRBJ1-5, with a possible D match to TRBD1 (6 bases). The CDR3 totals 12 residues. The V end lost 6 bases, the J end lost 4 bases, and 10 bases lay between the germline ends. Germline V CDR1 and CDR2: SQVTM, ANQGSEA. The CDR3, as DNA: TGCAGCGTGGGCCAGGGGAATCAGCCCCAGCATTTT. Amino acid sequence: CSVGQGNQPQHF. The full variable domain, completed using reference TRBV29-1 and TRBJ1-5, is SAVISQKPSRDICQRGTSLTIQCQVDSQVTMMFWYRQQPGQSLTLIATANQGSEATYESGFVIDKFPISRPNLTFSTLTVSNMSPEDSSIYLCSVGQGNQPQHFGDGTRLSIL.

This chain uses TRBV16 with TRBJ2-1; 7 nucleotides line up with TRBD1. The V gene end was trimmed by 0 bases and the J gene end by 10 bases; junction bases not matched to a gene: 18. The CDR3 spans 18 residues. The germline gives CDR1 KGHSY, CDR2 FQNENV. Here the CDR3 reads CASSQSPPTGTLGYEQFF. The CDR3 DNA is TGTGCCAGCAGCCAATCACCCCCGACAGGGACCCTAGGTTACGAGCAGTTCTTC.

On this clone itself: No DNA is shown, since the ends of the CDR3 on it are uncertain; the CDR3 is the one TCRdb lists. The chain's CDR3 is CASSTSRLAGRGTLEQYF. The chain uses TRBV28 and TRBJ2-7; the D call of TRBD2 is as the table states it, not checked on the DNA. The CDR3 adds up to 18 amino acids, both ends counted. The V gene's germline CDR1 is MDHEN and CDR2 SYDVKM.

This chain uses TRBV6-1 with TRBJ2-6, with D unresolved. CDR1 is MNHNS and CDR2 is SASEGT in the germline V gene. The V and J ends lost 2 bases and 1 base respectively, with 6 bases between them. This CDR3 region has 15 residues. The CDR3 DNA reads TGTGCCAGCAGTGAACAAGGGTCTGGGGCCAACGTCCTGACTTTC. Amino acid sequence: CASSEQGSGANVLTF.

In this sample, this clone turned up once. The chain links TRBV12-3 or TRBV12-4 to TRBJ1-1; D is unclear. The CDR3 loop spans 13 amino acids. Trimming took off 3 bases at V and 4 bases at J, with 9 bases between the two ends. This chain's CDR3 is CASSFGVGTEAFF. DNA of the CDR3: TGTGCCAGCAGTTTTGGGGTTGGCACTGAAGCTTTCTTT.